One and the same sample provided the 5 T cell receptor beta chains below, sequenced in a study of blood T cells in healthy people across ages. Then a second PCR, running roughly 7 to 11 cycles, was carried out with a sample-barcoded 5' primer and a J-beta primer mix. MiXCR, run by TCRdb on the 5' RACE reads, gives a single entry per CDR3 protein. Of 650,000 to 1,000,000 distinct CDR3 sequences detected, around 36% appear once; the ten largest clones hold approximately 13%. The sequenced sample consisted of blood. These receptors were collected from a man between 18 and 35 years old in good health.

The V gene is TRBV9, the J gene TRBJ2-1; a weak D match, TRBD1 (5 bases). The V gene's germline CDR1 is SGDLS and CDR2 YYNGEE. The CDR3 is 12 amino acids. Trimming pared 3 bases from V and 9 bases from J, leaving 10 bases between. CDR3 region: CASSGSQGEQFF. Written as DNA, the CDR3 is TGTGCCAGCAGCGGGTCCCAGGGTGAGCAGTTCTTC.

V and J are TRBV12-3 or TRBV12-4 and TRBJ2-5; D is unclear. V dropped 6 bases and J dropped 4 bases, with 18 bases sitting between them. This CDR3 region has 15 residues. The CDR3 region is CASSPVGIGLETQYF. The CDR3 coding sequence is TGTGCCAGCAGCCCCGTTGGGATCGGTTTAGAGACCCAGTACTTC.

This chain links TRBV11-2 with TRBJ2-3; no clear D. This CDR3 has 13 amino acids. V lost 6 bases to trimming and J lost 7 bases, with 14 bases between them. Germline V gives CDR1 SGHAT, CDR2 FQNNGV. DNA for the CDR3: TGTGCCAGCAGTCCGAGTCCAGGAAATACGCAGTATTTT. It codes for CASSPSPGNTQYF. Drawing the rest from reference TRBV11-2 and TRBJ2-3, the complete variable domain is EAGVAQSPRYKIIEKRQSVAFWCNPISGHATLYWYQQILGQGPKLLIQFQNNGVVDDSQLPKDRFSAERLKGVDSTLKIQPAKLEDSAVYLCASSPSPGNTQYFGPGTRLTVL.

Only a few counts were recorded for this clonotype. An end of the junction does not agree with germline; a read error may underlie this. The chain has TRBV6-2 or TRBV6-3 and TRBJ2-7; 8 bases are shared with TRBD1. Per germline, CDR1 MNHEY and CDR2 SVGEGT. The CDR3 extends over 15 amino acids. The chain's CDR3 is CASSYRTGTPYEQYF. The CDR3, as DNA: TGTGCCAGTAGTTACAGGACAGGGACACCCTACGAGCAGTACTTC.

The table lists this clonotype with a few counts. This rearrangement joins TRBV9 to TRBJ1-1, with D possibly being TRBD1 (5 bases). Germline loops: CDR1 SGDLS, CDR2 YYNGEE. V was cut by 0 bases and J by 6 bases, with 12 bases left in between. The CDR3 covers 14 residues. The CDR3 DNA follows: TGTGCCAGCAGCGTAGGGTGGGGGATCTCTGAAGCTTTCTTT. Its translation: CASSVGWGISEAFF.